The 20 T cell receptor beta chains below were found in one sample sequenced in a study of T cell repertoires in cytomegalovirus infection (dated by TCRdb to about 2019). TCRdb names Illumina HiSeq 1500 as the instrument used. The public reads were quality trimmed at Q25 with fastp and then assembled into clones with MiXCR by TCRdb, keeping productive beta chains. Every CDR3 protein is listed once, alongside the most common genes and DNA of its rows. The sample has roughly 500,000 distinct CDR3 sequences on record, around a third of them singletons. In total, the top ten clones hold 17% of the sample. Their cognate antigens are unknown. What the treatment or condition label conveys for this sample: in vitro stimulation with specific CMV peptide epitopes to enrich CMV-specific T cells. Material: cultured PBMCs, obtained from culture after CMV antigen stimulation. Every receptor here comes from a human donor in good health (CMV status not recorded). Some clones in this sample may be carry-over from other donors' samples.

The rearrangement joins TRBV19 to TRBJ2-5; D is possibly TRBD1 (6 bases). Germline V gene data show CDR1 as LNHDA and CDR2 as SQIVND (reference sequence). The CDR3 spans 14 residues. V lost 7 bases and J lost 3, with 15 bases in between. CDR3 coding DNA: TGTGCCAGTAATCCGGCGGACAGTAAAGAGACCCAGTACTTC. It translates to CASNPADSKETQYF. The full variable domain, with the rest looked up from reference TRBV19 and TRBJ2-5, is DGGITQSPKYLFRKEGQNVTLSCEQNLNHDAMYWYRQDPGQGLRLIYYSQIVNDFQKGDIAEGYSVSREKKESFPLTVTSAQKNPTAFYLCASNPADSKETQYFGPGTRLLVL.

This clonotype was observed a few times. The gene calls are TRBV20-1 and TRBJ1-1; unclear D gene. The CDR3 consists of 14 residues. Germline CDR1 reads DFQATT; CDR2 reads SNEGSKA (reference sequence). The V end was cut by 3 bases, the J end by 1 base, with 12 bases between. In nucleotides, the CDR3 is TGCAGTGCTAGCAGGACCCGGGGGAACACTGAAGCTTTCTTT. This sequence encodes CSASRTRGNTEAFF.

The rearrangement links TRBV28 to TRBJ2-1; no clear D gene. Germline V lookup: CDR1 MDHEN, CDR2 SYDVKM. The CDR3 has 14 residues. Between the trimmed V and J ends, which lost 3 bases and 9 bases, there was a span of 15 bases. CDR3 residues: CASSFLMSGGEQFF. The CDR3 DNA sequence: TGTGCCAGCAGTTTTCTCATGTCGGGCGGTGAGCAGTTCTTC.

DNA of the CDR3: TGTGCCTGGAGTGAAGGGTTGAGATACGAGCAGTACGTC. It specifies CAWSEGLRYEQYV. The chain combines TRBV30 with TRBJ2-7; D remains unclear. The CDR3 has 13 residues. The V gene lost 1 base and the J gene lost 4 bases, with 11 bases spanning the gap. Germline V gene lookup returns CDR1 GTSNPN and CDR2 SVGIG (reference sequence).

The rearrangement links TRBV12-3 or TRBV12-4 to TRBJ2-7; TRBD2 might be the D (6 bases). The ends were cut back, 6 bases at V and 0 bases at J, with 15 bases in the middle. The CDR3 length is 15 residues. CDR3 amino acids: CASRMGGRISYEQYF. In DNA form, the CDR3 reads TGTGCCAGCAGGATGGGGGGACGGATCTCCTACGAGCAGTACTTC.

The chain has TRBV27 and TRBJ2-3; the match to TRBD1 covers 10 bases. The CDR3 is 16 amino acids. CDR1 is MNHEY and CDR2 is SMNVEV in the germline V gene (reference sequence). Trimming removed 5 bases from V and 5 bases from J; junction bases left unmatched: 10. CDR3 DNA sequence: TGTGCCAGCAGTCCTCCGACAGGGGGCGATGGAGATACGCAGTATTTT. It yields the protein CASSPPTGGDGDTQYF.

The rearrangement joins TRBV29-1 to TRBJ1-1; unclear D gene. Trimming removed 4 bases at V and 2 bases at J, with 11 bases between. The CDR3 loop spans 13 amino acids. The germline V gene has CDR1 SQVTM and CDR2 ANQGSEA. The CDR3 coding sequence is TGCAGCGTTGGATCTTATCAAAACACTGAAGCTTTCTTT. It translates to CSVGSYQNTEAFF.

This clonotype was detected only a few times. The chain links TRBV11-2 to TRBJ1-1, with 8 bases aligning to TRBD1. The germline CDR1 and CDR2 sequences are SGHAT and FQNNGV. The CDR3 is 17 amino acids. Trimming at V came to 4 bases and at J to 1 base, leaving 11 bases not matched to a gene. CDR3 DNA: TGTGCCAGCAGCTGGAGACAGGGGATAATCCGGAACACTGAAGCTTTCTTT. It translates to CASSWRQGIIRNTEAFF.

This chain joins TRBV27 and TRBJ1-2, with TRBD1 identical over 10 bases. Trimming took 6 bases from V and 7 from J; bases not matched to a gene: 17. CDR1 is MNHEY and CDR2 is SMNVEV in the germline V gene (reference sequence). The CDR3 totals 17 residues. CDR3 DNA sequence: TGTGCCAGCAGCAGAGACACCCCGGGACAGGGGAGGGTTGGCTACACCTTC. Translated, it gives CASSRDTPGQGRVGYTF.

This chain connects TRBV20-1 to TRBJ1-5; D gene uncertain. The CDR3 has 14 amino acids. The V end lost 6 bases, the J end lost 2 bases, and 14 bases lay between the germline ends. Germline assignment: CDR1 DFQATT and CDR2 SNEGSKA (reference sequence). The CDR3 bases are TGCAGTGCCCTTCCCCGAGCGGGCAATCAGCCCCAGCATTTT. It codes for CSALPRAGNQPQHF.

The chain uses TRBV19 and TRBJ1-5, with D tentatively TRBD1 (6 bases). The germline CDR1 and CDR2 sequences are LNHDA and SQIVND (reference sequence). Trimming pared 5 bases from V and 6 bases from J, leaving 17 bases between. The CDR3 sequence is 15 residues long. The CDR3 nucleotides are TGTGCCAGTAGTTGGGGGCGGGGAAATCGTCAGCCCCAGCATTTT. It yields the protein CASSWGRGNRQPQHF.

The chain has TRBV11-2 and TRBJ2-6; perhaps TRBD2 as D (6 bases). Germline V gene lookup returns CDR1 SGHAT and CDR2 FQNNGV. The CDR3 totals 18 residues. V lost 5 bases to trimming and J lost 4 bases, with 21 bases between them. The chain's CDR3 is CASSASLLAGSGANVLTF. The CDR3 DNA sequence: TGTGCCAGCAGCGCCTCCTTACTAGCAGGGTCAGGGGCCAACGTCCTGACTTTC.

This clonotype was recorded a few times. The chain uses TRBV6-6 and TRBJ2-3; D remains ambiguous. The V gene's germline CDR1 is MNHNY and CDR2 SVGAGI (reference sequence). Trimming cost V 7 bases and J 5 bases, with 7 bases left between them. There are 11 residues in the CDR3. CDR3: CASTLKDTQYF. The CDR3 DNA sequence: TGTGCCAGCACCTTAAAAGATACGCAGTATTTT.

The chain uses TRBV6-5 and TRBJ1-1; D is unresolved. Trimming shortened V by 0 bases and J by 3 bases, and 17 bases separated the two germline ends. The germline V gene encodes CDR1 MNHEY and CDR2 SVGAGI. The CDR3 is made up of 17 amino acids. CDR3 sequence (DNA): TGTGCCAGCAGTTACTCCGGGGTTACCAGAGGCGACACTGAAGCTTTCTTT. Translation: CASSYSGVTRGDTEAFF.

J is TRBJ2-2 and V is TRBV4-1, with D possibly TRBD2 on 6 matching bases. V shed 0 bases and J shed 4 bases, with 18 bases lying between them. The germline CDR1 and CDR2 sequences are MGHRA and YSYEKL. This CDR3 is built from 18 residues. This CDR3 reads CASSQDRVGGVGTGELFF. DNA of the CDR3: TGCGCCAGCAGCCAAGATCGGGTGGGGGGAGTAGGCACCGGGGAGCTGTTTTTT.

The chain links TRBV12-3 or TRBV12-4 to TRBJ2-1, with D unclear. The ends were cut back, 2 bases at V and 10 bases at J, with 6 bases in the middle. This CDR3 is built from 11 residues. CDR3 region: CASSLTQEQFF. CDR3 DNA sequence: TGTGCCAGCAGTTTAACACAGGAGCAGTTCTTC.

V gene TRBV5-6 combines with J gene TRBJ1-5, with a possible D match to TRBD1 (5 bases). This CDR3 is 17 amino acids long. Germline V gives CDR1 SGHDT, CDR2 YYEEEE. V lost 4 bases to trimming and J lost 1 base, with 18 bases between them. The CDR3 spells CASSRGGGGGSNQPQHF. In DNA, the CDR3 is TGTGCCAGCAGCCGGGGGGGGGGGGGGGGGAGCAATCAGCCCCAGCATTTT.

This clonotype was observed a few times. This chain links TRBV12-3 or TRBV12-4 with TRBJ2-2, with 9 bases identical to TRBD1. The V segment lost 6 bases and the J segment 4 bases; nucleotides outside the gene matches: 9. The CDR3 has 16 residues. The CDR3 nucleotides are TGTGCCAGCAGCCCCTTTACAGGGGGCATCACCGGGGAGCTGTTTTTT. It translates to CASSPFTGGITGELFF.

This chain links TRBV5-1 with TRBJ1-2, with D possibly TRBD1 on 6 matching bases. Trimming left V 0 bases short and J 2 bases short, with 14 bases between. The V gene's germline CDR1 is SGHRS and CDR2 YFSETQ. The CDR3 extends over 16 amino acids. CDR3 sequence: CASSLDTGNQNYGYTF. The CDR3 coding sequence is TGCGCCAGCAGCTTGGACACAGGGAACCAGAACTATGGCTACACCTTC. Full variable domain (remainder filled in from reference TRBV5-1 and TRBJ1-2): KAGVTQTPRYLIKTRGQQVTLSCSPISGHRSVSWYQQTPGQGLQFLFEYFSETQRNKGNFPGRFSGRQFSNSRSEMNVSTLELGDSALYLCASSLDTGNQNYGYTFGSGTRLTVV.

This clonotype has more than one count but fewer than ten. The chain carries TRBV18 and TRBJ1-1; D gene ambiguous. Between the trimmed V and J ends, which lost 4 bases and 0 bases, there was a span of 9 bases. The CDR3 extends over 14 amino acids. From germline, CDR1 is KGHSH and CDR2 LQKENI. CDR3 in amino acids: CASSQASMNTEAFF. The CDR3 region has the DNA TGTGCCAGCTCACAGGCGTCAATGAACACTGAAGCTTTCTTT.